The 7 T cell receptor beta chains below were found in one sample sequenced in a study of OX40 agonist ivuxolimab in advanced cancers. The library was built by means of the immunoSEQ multiplex PCR assay. TCRdb limited this immuneACCESS table to in-frame rearrangements with V and J called. A share of clones is missing; checked studies link under half to unresolved V genes, and the rest is unexplained. The sample contains about 50,000 clones, roughly 73% of them found a single time. The ten largest clones capture under 3% of the sample. Sequenced material: CD4+ or CD8+ T cells sorted from blood, taken in a trial of the OX40 agonist ivuxolimab. These receptors were taken from an adult with an advanced solid tumor such as melanoma, head and neck, liver or kidney cancer.

The rearrangement uses TRBV30 and TRBJ2-3; D is possibly TRBD1 or TRBD2 (5 bases each). Between the trimmed V and J ends, which lost 2 bases and 0 bases, there was a span of 9 bases. The CDR3 is 14 residues long. Germline CDR1 reads GTSNPN; CDR2 reads SVGIG (reference sequence). This CDR3 is CAWSTGLSTDTQYF. The CDR3 DNA reads as TGTGCCTGGAGTACAGGACTTAGCACAGATACGCAGTATTTT.

V usage is TRBV5-4 and J usage is TRBJ1-1, with 10 bases lining up with TRBD1. This CDR3 has 15 amino acids. Germline values: CDR1 SGHNT, CDR2 YYREEE (reference sequence). J gave up 0 bases and V 3 bases, and 2 bases lay outside the gene matches. CDR3 residues: CASSSGQGLNTEAFF. The CDR3 nucleotides are TGTGCCAGCAGCTCGGGACAGGGGCTGAACACTGAAGCTTTCTTT.

The CDR3 sequence: CASSEPSSGTHEQYF. Here the CDR3 DNA reads TGTGCCAGCAGTGAACCGTCTAGCGGGACGCATGAGCAGTACTTC. J is TRBJ2-7 and V is TRBV2; the match to TRBD2 covers 9 bases. Germline loops: CDR1 SNHLY, CDR2 FYNNEI. Unmatched junction bases numbered 9, after V lost 2 bases and J lost 7 bases. The CDR3 runs 15 residues.

The chain uses TRBV18 and TRBJ2-7, with unresolved D. The length of the CDR3 is 13 residues. Germline CDR1 and CDR2: KGHSH and LQKENI. The V end lost 3 bases, the J end lost 2 bases, and 8 bases lay between the germline ends. CDR3 coding DNA: TGTGCCAGCTCACCCAGGACCACCTACGAGCAGTACTTC. Translating it yields CASSPRTTYEQYF.

The chain combines TRBV2 with TRBJ1-5; D unclear. The CDR3 length is 13 residues. The germline V gene has CDR1 SNHLY and CDR2 FYNNEI. The germline V and J ends were trimmed by 5 bases and 4 bases, with 9 bases remaining between them. The CDR3 sequence is CASSPEGNQPQHF. Here the CDR3 DNA reads TGTGCCAGCAGTCCGGAGGGTAATCAGCCCCAGCATTTT.

This clone was detected a few times. V usage is TRBV7-2 and J usage is TRBJ1-1; D remains ambiguous. The CDR3 runs to 12 residues. From germline, CDR1 is SGHTA and CDR2 FQGNSA. Trimming cost V 1 base and J 6 bases, with 6 bases left between them. As DNA, the CDR3 is TGTGCCAGCAGCTTAGGTGCCTCTGAAGCTTTCTTT. It specifies CASSLGASEAFF.

The V and J genes are TRBV9 and TRBJ2-2; D is uncertain. CDR1 and CDR2 (germline): SGDLS, YYNGEE. The length of the CDR3 is 14 residues. The germline V and J ends were trimmed by 4 bases and 1 base, with 8 bases remaining between them. DNA of the CDR3: TGTGCCAGCAGCACCCACGGGAACACCGGGGAGCTGTTTTTT. This encodes CASSTHGNTGELFF.